This is a list of T cell receptor beta chains from one sample in a study of cytomegalovirus exposure and HLA in healthy donors. Measured with immunoSEQ multiplex PCR; TCRdb has only the in-frame clones, and not every one. The sample carries over 150,000 clones, roughly 80% recorded once. Sequencing was done on a sample of PBMCs. These receptors all come from a woman aged 30 to 39 in good health and CMV-seronegative. Each CDR3 is given with its conserved first and last residue. Size is omitted from some rows. Given values are once, few, many or a class for expanded clones.

TRBJ2-7	-	TRBV27	CASSLRDSPYEQYF
TRBJ2-7	few	TRBV29-1	CSVWAKQEEAYEQYF
TRBJ2-7	few	TRBV6-1	CASTLRGFLQYF
TRBJ2-2	-	TRBV30	CAWSVLETGELFF
TRBJ1-2	-	TRBV29-1	CSVILGRDSFNYGYPF
TRBJ2-7	few	TRBV5-1	CASRTGTGNSYEQYF
TRBJ2-1	-	TRBV5-1	CASSMGQVTYNEQFF
TRBJ2-1	-	TRBV2	CASSEALREREQFF
TRBJ1-4	-	TRBV2	CASSGPGQGDEKLFF
TRBJ2-1	-	TRBV9	CASSGGQGAYNEQFF
TRBJ1-1	once	TRBV27	CASSLYGGAGNTEAFF
TRBJ1-3	-	TRBV19	CASSMWLSTGNTIYF
TRBJ1-5	-	TRBV5-8	CASTPEGAVDQPQHF
TRBJ2-3	few	TRBV5-1	CASSLMGLAGLGGTDTQYF
TRBJ1-1	once	TRBV5-1	CASSFHSNSNTEAFF